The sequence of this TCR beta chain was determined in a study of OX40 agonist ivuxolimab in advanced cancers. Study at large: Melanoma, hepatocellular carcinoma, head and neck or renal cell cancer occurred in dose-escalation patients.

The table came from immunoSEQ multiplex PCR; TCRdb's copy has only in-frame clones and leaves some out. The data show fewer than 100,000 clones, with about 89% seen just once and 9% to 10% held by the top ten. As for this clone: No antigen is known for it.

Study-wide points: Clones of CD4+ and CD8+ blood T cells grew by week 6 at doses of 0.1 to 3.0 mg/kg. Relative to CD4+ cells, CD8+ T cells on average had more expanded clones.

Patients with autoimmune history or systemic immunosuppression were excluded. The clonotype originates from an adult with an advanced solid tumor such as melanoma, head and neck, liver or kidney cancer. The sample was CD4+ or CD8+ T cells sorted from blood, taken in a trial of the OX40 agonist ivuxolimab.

The DNA of the CDR3 is TGTGCCAGCAGCCGGGTGGAAGATACGCAGTATTTT. It translates to CASSRVEDTQYF. The chain joins TRBV5-6 to TRBJ2-3; D call uncertain. Per the germline V gene, CDR1 is SGHDT and CDR2 is YYEEEE. Trimming pared 4 bases from V and 5 bases from J, leaving 8 bases between. There are 12 residues in the CDR3. The whole variable domain, filled in from reference TRBV5-6 and TRBJ2-3, reads DAGVTQSPTHLIKTRGQQVTLRCSPKSGHDTVSWYQQALGQGPQFIFQYYEEEERQRGNFPDRFSGHQFPNYSSELNVNALLLGDSALYLCASSRVEDTQYFGPGTRLTVL.